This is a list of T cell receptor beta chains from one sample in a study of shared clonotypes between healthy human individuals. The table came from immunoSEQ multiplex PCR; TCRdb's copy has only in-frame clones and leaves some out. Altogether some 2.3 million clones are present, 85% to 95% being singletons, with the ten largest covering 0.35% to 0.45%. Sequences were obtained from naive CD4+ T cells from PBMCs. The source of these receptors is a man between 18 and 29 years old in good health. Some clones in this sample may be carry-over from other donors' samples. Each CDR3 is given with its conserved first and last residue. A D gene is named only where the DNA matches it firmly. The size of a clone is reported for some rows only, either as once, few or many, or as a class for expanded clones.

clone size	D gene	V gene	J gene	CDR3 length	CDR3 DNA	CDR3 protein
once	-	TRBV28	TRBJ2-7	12	TGTGCCAGCAGTTCTGGATTGTACGAGCAGTACTTC	CASSSGLYEQYF
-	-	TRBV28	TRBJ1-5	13	TGTGCCAGCAGTCAACCACGAGGTAGGTCCCAGCATTTT	CASSQPRGRSQHF
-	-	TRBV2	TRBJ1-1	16	TGTGCCAGCAGTGAAAGGCAGCCTCTACTGAACACTGAAGCTTTCTTT	CASSERQPLLNTEAFF
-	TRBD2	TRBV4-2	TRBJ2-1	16	TGTGCCAGCAGCTCCCAAGGGACTAGCGGGAAGAATGAGCAGTTCTTC	CASSSQGTSGKNEQFF
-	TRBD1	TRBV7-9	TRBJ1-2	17	TGTGCCAGCAGCTTAGGGCGGACAGGCTTCTCTAACTATGGCTACACCTTC	CASSLGRTGFSNYGYTF
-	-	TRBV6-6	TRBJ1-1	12	TGTGCCAGCACCTCAGGGTGGGGTGAAGCTTTCTTT	CASTSGWGEAFF
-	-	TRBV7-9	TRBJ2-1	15	TGTGCCAGCAGCTTAGGGACCTTCCACTACAATGAGCAGTTCTTC	CASSLGTFHYNEQFF
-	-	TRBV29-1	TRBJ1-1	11	TGCAGCGTTCCAGTGGGGATAGAAGCTTTCTTT	CSVPVGIEAFF
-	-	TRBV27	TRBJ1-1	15	TGTGCCAGCAGTCTCCGGGACGGCCTGACGACTGAAGCTTTCTTT	CASSLRDGLTTEAFF
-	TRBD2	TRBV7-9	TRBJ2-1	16	TGTGCCAGCAGCACCACACTAGCGGACCCCTACAATGAGCAGTTCTTC	CASSTTLADPYNEQFF
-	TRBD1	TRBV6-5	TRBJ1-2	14	TGTGCCAGCAGAAGGACAGGGAGTAGGGATGGCTACACCTTC	CASRRTGSRDGYTF
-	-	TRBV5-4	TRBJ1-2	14	TGTGCCAGCTCGACCCCGACGGGTGTAAATGGCTACACCTTC	CASSTPTGVNGYTF
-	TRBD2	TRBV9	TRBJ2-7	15	TGTGCCAGCAGCCCTACCGGGACTAGAAACTACGAGCAGTACTTC	CASSPTGTRNYEQYF
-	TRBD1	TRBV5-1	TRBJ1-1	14	TGCGCCAGCCGGACAGGGGGCGCGAAAGCTGAAGCTTTCTTT	CASRTGGAKAEAFF
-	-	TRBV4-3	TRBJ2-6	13	TGCGCCAGCAGCATGAAAGGGGCCAACGTCCTGACTTTC	CASSMKGANVLTF
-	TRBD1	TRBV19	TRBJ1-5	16	TGTGCCAGTAGTGCCCCGGGACAGGGGGCAAATCAGCCCCAGCATTTT	CASSAPGQGANQPQHF
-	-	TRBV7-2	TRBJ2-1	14	TGTGCCAGCAGCTTATACAGCTCCTACAATGAGCAGTTCTTC	CASSLYSSYNEQFF
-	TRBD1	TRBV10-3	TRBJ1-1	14	TGTGCCATCAGTGAGGCGGAGGGACAGGCTCCGGCGAACTTT	CAISEAEGQAPANF
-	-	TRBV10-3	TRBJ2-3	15	TGTGCCACCGGGAAGGGCCTGGGGACCCCAGATACGCAGTATTTT	CATGKGLGTPDTQYF
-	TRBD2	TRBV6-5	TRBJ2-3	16	TGTGCCAGCAGTTACGGACTAGCGGGAGCGACAGATACGCAGTATTTT	CASSYGLAGATDTQYF
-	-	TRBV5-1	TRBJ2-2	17	TGCGCCAGCAGCTCCAACATAGGACCAGGCGACACCGGGGAGCTGTTTTTT	CASSSNIGPGDTGELFF
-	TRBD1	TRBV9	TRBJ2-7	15	TGTGCCAGCAGCCCAATGGGACAGTCAACCTACGAGCAGTACTTC	CASSPMGQSTYEQYF
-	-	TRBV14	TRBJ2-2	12	TGTGCCAGCAGCCAAGACTCCGGGGAGCTGTTTTTT	CASSQDSGELFF
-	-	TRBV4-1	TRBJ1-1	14	TGCGCCAGCAGCCCCCTACTCCTCGAGTCTGAAGCTTTCTTT	CASSPLLLESEAFF
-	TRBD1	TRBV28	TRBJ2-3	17	TGTGCCAGCAGTTTCTTTTTCCGACAGGGTGGGACAGATACGCAGTATTTT	CASSFFFRQGGTDTQYF
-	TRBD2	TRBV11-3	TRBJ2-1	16	TGTGCCAGCAGCTTAGAACGGGAGGACTCCTACAATGAGCAGTTCTTC	CASSLEREDSYNEQFF
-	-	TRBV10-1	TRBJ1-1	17	TGCGCCAGCATTCCACCGGGACCCCTACCCGGGAACACTGAAGCTTTCTTT	CASIPPGPLPGNTEAFF
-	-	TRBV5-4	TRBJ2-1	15	TGTGCCAGCAGCTTAACCGGGAGTTCCTACAATGAGCAGTTCTTC	CASSLTGSSYNEQFF
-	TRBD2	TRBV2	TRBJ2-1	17	TGTGCCAGCAGAGACAGACCCGGGACTAGCGGGTACAATGAGCAGTTCTTC	CASRDRPGTSGYNEQFF
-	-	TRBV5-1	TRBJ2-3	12	TGCGCCAGCAGCTTACCCACAGATACGCAGTATTTT	CASSLPTDTQYF
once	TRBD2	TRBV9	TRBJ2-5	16	TGTGCCAGCAGCGTAGGGGGACTAGCACTACAAGAGACCCAGTACTTC	CASSVGGLALQETQYF
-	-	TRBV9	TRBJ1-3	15	TGTGCCAGCAGCGCCAGGCCGGTTCCTGGAAACACCATATATTTT	CASSARPVPGNTIYF
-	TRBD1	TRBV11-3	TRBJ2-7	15	TGTGCCAGCAGCTCCCGGACAGGGCTCGCCTACGAGCAGTACTTC	CASSSRTGLAYEQYF
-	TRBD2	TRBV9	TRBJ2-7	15	TGTGCCAGCAGTCGTCTAGCGGGGGGAACCTACGAGCAGTACTTC	CASSRLAGGTYEQYF
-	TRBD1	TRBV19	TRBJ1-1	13	TGTGCCAGTGGACAGGTTATGAACACTGAAGCTTTCTTT	CASGQVMNTEAFF
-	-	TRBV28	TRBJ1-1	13	TGTGCCAGCAGCACAACTCCAAACACTGAAGCTTTCTTT	CASSTTPNTEAFF
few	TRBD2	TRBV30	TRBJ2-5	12	TGTGCCTGGAGTGCGGGGGGAGAGACCCAGTACTTC	CAWSAGGETQYF
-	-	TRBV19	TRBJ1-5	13	TGTGCCAGTAGTATAGCCAGTCTTCAGCCCCAGCATTTT	CASSIASLQPQHF
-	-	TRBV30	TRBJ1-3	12	TGTGCCTGGAGGCCGCCCTGGGGCACCATATATTTT	CAWRPPWGTIYF
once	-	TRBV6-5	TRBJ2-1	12	TGTGCCAGCAGTTTGGGAGGTATTGAGCAGTTCTTC	CASSLGGIEQFF
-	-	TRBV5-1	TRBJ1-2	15	TGCGCCAGCAGCCAAACTTTAAGGGGACGGGATGGCTACACCTTC	CASSQTLRGRDGYTF
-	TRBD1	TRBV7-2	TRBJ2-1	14	TGTGCCAGCAGCTTAGAGGGACAGGTAGTTGAGCAGTTCTTC	CASSLEGQVVEQFF
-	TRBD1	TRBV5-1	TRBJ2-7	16	TGCGCCAGCAGCGTGGCCCTGACCGGGACAGGGCATGAGCAGTACTTC	CASSVALTGTGHEQYF
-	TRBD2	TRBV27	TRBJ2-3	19	TGTGCCAGCAGTTATTCGGGGGGGCGAGGCGGGTTTGTAGCGGATACGCAGTATTTT	CASSYSGGRGGFVADTQYF
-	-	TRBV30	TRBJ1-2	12	TGTGCCTGGAGTGTATGGGCAGGGCCCATCACCTTC	CAWSVWAGPITF
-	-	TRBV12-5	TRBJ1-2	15	TGTGCTAGTGGTTTGGTATTTGGGGGGCGGCCGGCCTACACCTTC	CASGLVFGGRPAYTF
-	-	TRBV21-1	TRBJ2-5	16	TGTGCCAGCGATGGACGGGGAGGGAAAGGGTGGAGCGGCCAGTACTTC	CASDGRGGKGWSGQYF
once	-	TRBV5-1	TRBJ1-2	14	TGCGCCAGCAGCTTGGGCACCTCTAACTATGGCTACACCTTC	CASSLGTSNYGYTF
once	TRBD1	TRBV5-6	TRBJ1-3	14	TGTGCCAGCAGCCCGGCAGGGGGTGTGGACACCATATATTTT	CASSPAGGVDTIYF
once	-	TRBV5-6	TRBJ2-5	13	TGTGCCAGCAGTCTGGCGGTCAGGGAGACCCAGTACTTC	CASSLAVRETQYF
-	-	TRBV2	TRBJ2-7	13	TGTGCCAGCAGTCAGCAGTCCTTCGGCGAGCAGTACTTC	CASSQQSFGEQYF
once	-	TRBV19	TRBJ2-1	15	TGTGCCAGTAGTACCTTGGGGAGGCGGGACAATGAGCAGTTCTTC	CASSTLGRRDNEQFF
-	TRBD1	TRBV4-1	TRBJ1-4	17	TGCGCCAGCAGCCTAAAGAGAGGAGACAGGGCTAATGAAAAACTGTTTTTT	CASSLKRGDRANEKLFF
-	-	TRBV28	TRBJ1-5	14	TGTGCCAGCAGTTTAGATCTCAGCAATCAGCCCCAGCATTTT	CASSLDLSNQPQHF
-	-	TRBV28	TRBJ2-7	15	TGTGCCAGCGAAGGGGGGGGTCGGTGGGCCTACGAGCAGTACTTC	CASEGGGRWAYEQYF
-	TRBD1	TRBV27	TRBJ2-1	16	TGTGCCAGCAGTTTAGGCATGGGGACAGCCTACAATGAGCAGTTCTTC	CASSLGMGTAYNEQFF
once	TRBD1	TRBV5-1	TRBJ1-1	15	TGCGCCAGCAGCTTAACAGGGGTTAGTTACACTGAAGCTTTCTTT	CASSLTGVSYTEAFF
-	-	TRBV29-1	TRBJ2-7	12	TGCAGCGTGGCCAAAGGGTCCTACGAGCAGTACTTC	CSVAKGSYEQYF